A selection of T cell receptor beta chains follows, all from one sample in a study of T-cell memory formation after mild COVID-19. TCRdb redid the calling of the 5' RACE reads with MiXCR, one entry per CDR3 protein. In the table there are about 140,000 distinct CDR3 sequences, 15% to 20% of which are singletons. What was sequenced was PBMCs or a T cell subset sorted from them (not recorded which). These TCRs come from an adult woman who had mild COVID-19 (a few samples of this study predate the infection). Cell type and time point are not known. CDR3s include the opening cysteine and the closing phenylalanine or tryptophan. Fields, in order: CDR3 length, J gene, V gene, clone size, D gene, CDR3 DNA, CDR3 protein. The D gene is left open where the match is weak. Only part of the rows carry a size: once, few, many, or a class if the clone is expanded.

14	TRBJ2-3	TRBV21-1	-	-	TGTGCCAGCAGCAAAGGCGCCATTACAGATACGCAGTATTTT	CASSKGAITDTQYF
16	TRBJ2-7	TRBV5-1	-	-	TGCGCCAGCAGCTTGGCCGGGACTGGGCTATTGGACGAGCAGTACTTC	CASSLAGTGLLDEQYF
18	TRBJ2-5	TRBV12-3/TRBV12-4	-	TRBD1	TGTGCCAGCAGTCATTTTACGCTGGCCAGGGGGACCCAAGAGACCCAGTACTTC	CASSHFTLARGTQETQYF
17	TRBJ2-7	TRBV6-5	-	TRBD2	TGTGCCAGCAGTTACCTGACTAGCGGGAGTAAGTCCTACGAGCAGTACTTC	CASSYLTSGSKSYEQYF
17	TRBJ2-2	TRBV18	few	-	TGTGCCAGCTCACCACCGAACCCCGATAAGAACACCGGGGAGCTGTTTTTT	CASSPPNPDKNTGELFF
18	TRBJ2-6	TRBV20-1	-	TRBD1	TGCAGTGCTCTTAGGGCGGGGACAGGGGGTACTGGGGCCAACGTCCTGACTTTC	CSALRAGTGGTGANVLTF
13	TRBJ2-7	TRBV4-3	few	-	TGCGCCAGCAGCCGAGGCGTAGCCTACGAGCAGTACTTC	CASSRGVAYEQYF
15	TRBJ2-1	TRBV12-3/TRBV12-4	many	TRBD2	TGTGCCAGCATCCCCTGGGGGGGATCCTACAATGAGCAGTTCTTC	CASIPWGGSYNEQFF
14	TRBJ1-1	TRBV18	-	-	TGTGCCAGCTCACCTGTTAAGTCGAACACTGAAGCTTTCTTT	CASSPVKSNTEAFF
16	TRBJ2-1	TRBV7-9	few	TRBD2	TGTGCCAGCAGCTCCCAACGACTAGCGGGAGCCAATGAGCAGTTCTTC	CASSSQRLAGANEQFF
15	TRBJ1-1	TRBV6-5	few	-	TGTGCCAGCAGTCCCTCCGGCAGTGTGAACACTGAAGCTTTCTTT	CASSPSGSVNTEAFF
14	TRBJ2-1	TRBV7-6	few	-	TGTGCCAGCAGTCCGCAGAGCTCCTACAATGAGCAGTTCTTC	CASSPQSSYNEQFF
14	TRBJ2-2	TRBV7-2	-	-	TGTGCCAGCAGCTCGGGACCCTCCAGCGGGGAGCTGTTTTTT	CASSSGPSSGELFF
13	TRBJ2-1	TRBV7-3	-	TRBD1	TGTGCCAGCAGCGTTCAGGGGGCATGGGAGCAGTTCTTC	CASSVQGAWEQFF
15	TRBJ2-7	TRBV7-2	-	TRBD2	TGTGCCAGCAGACCTGGACTAGCGGGGACCTACGAGCAGTACTTC	CASRPGLAGTYEQYF
16	TRBJ2-3	TRBV19	-	-	TGTGCCAGTAGTTTCGGGACACCTGCTAGCACAGATACGCAGTATTTT	CASSFGTPASTDTQYF
15	TRBJ2-1	TRBV10-3	-	TRBD2	TGTGCCATCAGTCCGACTAGCGGGAGGAGGGGTGAGCAGTTCTTC	CAISPTSGRRGEQFF
19	TRBJ2-3	TRBV6-4	few	TRBD2	TGTGCCAGCAGTGACTCGAAGGGTAGCGGGAGGCCGAGCACAGATACGCAGTATTTT	CASSDSKGSGRPSTDTQYF
15	TRBJ1-1	TRBV6-2/TRBV6-3	few	-	TGTGCCAGCAGCTCCGGACAGTGGGCCCAGCGGGGAGCTTTCTTT	CASSSGQWAQRGAFF